This T cell receptor beta chain was found in a study of blood T cells in healthy people across ages. Germline CDR1 and CDR2: MDHEN and SYDVKM. The CDR3 is 16 amino acids. V was cut by 5 bases and J by 4 bases, with 20 bases left in between. The study drew donors from healthy Caucasian individuals in Russia aged 6 to 90. Collection of roughly 9.6 milliliters of peripheral blood was performed for each donor. Primed by a sample-barcoded 5' primer and a J-beta primer mix, a second PCR proceeded for roughly 6 to 12 cycles. Each cDNA molecule was tagged by a template-switch adaptor that had 12 random nucleotides. TCRdb analysed the 5' RACE reads with MiXCR anew, one entry per CDR3 protein. In the table there are around 710,000 distinct CDR3 sequences, approximately 43% of which are singletons.

Input material: blood. The receptor's source is a woman aged 60-75 years in good health. This rearrangement joins TRBV28 to TRBJ2-5, with D perhaps assigned TRBD1 or TRBD2 (5 bases each). Here the CDR3 DNA reads TGTGCCAGCAGTAACCGGGACGACTACGCGGGAGAGACCCAGTACTTC. It translates to CASSNRDDYAGETQYF.